The present TCR beta chain was sequenced within a study of T cell responses to AZD1222 COVID-19 vaccine. Notes on the study in general: CD4 TCRs associated with vaccination spanned spike, dominating at 160-218 and 743-854. Repertoires were sampled only after the peak T cell response.

Data came from immunoSEQ multiplex PCR; TCRdb stores just in-frame clones and leaves some out. In the table there are under 150,000 clones, about 93% of which are singletons. The V and J ends lost 0 bases and 6 bases respectively, with 14 bases between them. The germline V gene encodes CDR1 MNHEY and CDR2 SVGEGT. The CDR3 runs 16 residues. Notes on this clone: Its antigen remains unidentified.

The chain links TRBV6-2 or TRBV6-3 to TRBJ2-2; D might be TRBD1 or TRBD2, each matching 5 bases. The sample here was peripheral blood, taken on day 0 of AZD1222 vaccination. This TCR was sampled from an adult in good health. Here the CDR3 reads CASSYSSRDPSGELFF. CDR3 bases: TGTGCCAGCAGTTACTCATCCAGGGACCCCTCCGGGGAGCTGTTTTTT.